These 24 T cell receptor beta chains were all obtained from the same sample, sequenced in a study of CD8+ T cells in alopecia areata. RNA extraction was followed by reverse transcription into cDNA, which acted as the sequencing template. The repertoire was sequenced with immunoSEQ multiplex PCR; TCRdb's copy has only in-frame clones and lacks some. There are about 210,000 clones in the sample; approximately 72% occur only once, and roughly 1.2% lies in the top ten. Indicated treatment: oral pan-JAK inhibitor, 5-10 mg twice daily. Sequenced here: CD4+ T cells sorted from blood, sampled at approximately week 44, from a patient treated with tofacitinib. The receptors derive from a human donor with alopecia areata.

The V gene is TRBV7-8, the J gene TRBJ2-7, with D unresolved. Trimming took off 0 bases at V and 6 bases at J, with 15 bases between the two ends. CDR1 and CDR2 from the germline V gene are SGHVS and FQNEAQ. The CDR3 loop spans 15 amino acids. The CDR3 loop reads CASSLARTLDREQYF. CDR3 in DNA: TGTGCCAGCAGCTTAGCGCGGACCTTGGATCGCGAGCAGTACTTC.

This chain uses TRBV2 with TRBJ2-5, with 13 nucleotides matching TRBD2. CDR1 SNHLY and CDR2 FYNNEI come from the germline V gene. The length of the CDR3 is 15 residues. The V and J ends lost 6 bases and 3 bases, in that order; junction bases with no gene match: 4. The CDR3 sequence is CASRVGLAGEETQYF. The CDR3 bases are TGTGCCAGCAGGGTCGGACTAGCGGGGGAAGAGACCCAGTACTTC.

The rearrangement uses TRBV2 and TRBJ2-3; 12 bases fit TRBD2. The V and J ends lost 7 bases and 6 bases, in that order; junction bases with no gene match: 8. CDR3 length equals 15 residues. Germline CDR1 SNHLY, CDR2 FYNNEI. CDR3 nucleotide sequence: TGTGCCAGCAAGGGACTAGCGGGCCTCAGGGATACGCAGTATTTT. Translation: CASKGLAGLRDTQYF.

The chain employs TRBV7-9 and TRBJ2-5; the match to TRBD2 covers 10 bases. CDR3 length: 15 residues. Trimming took 8 bases from V and 2 from J; bases not matched to a gene: 8. Germline values: CDR1 SEHNR, CDR2 FQNEAQ (reference sequence). CDR3 in DNA: TGTGCCAGCTGGGCTAGCGGGGGTTCGCAAGAGACCCAGTACTTC. Translation: CASWASGGSQETQYF.

The genes are TRBV2 and TRBJ2-1, with 11 bases identical to TRBD2. V lost 4 bases and J lost 0; bases outside the gene matches: 8. Looked up from germline, CDR1 is SNHLY and CDR2 is FYNNEI. This CDR3 spans 18 amino acids. The CDR3: CASSGLAGGASSYNEQFF. The CDR3 DNA reads as TGTGCCAGCAGTGGCCTAGCGGGGGGAGCTAGCTCCTACAATGAGCAGTTCTTC.

The sample holds a few counts of this clone. V is TRBV7-2 and J is TRBJ2-7, with D perhaps matching TRBD1 (7 bases). V was pared by 8 bases and J by 3 bases, with 17 bases between. Germline V CDR1 and CDR2: SGHTA, FQGNSA. The CDR3 extends over 14 amino acids. CDR3 protein: CASSQSGGNYEQYF. The CDR3 DNA is TGTGCCAGCTCCCAATCAGGGGGGAACTACGAGCAGTACTTC.

This clone was seen just once. The rearrangement links TRBV25-1 to TRBJ2-2; maybe TRBD2 (6 bases). The germline V gene has CDR1 MGHDK and CDR2 SYGVNS. The V end lost 7 bases, the J end lost 2 bases, and 11 bases lay between the germline ends. This CDR3 spans 14 amino acids. DNA of the CDR3: TGTGCCAGCACTCCGGGACTTAACACCGGGGAGCTGTTTTTT. It codes for CASTPGLNTGELFF.

This chain links TRBV5-6 with TRBJ1-2; TRBD1 agrees at 9 bases. V was clipped by 3 bases and J by 8 bases; unmatched bases: 11. Per germline, CDR1 SGHDT and CDR2 YYEEEE. The CDR3 is made up of 15 amino acids. CDR3 sequence: CASSSYQQGAGGYTF. In nucleotides, the CDR3 is TGTGCCAGCAGCTCGTACCAACAGGGGGCGGGCGGCTACACCTTC.

With regard to this clone: This same CDR3 is encoded by further DNA sequences in the sample. This rearrangement joins TRBV7-2 to TRBJ2-7, with D possibly matching TRBD1 (6 bases). Germline V gene lookup returns CDR1 SGHTA and CDR2 FQGNSA. Trimming removed 3 bases at V and 0 bases at J, with 9 bases between. CDR3 length equals 14 residues. CDR3 in DNA: TGTGCCAGCAGCTTTGACAGGTACTCCTACGAGCAGTACTTC. Its protein is CASSFDRYSYEQYF.

This sequence joins TRBV19 and TRBJ1-5; 7 bases match TRBD1. Trimming removed 3 bases from V and 3 bases from J; junction bases left unmatched: 11. Germline CDR1 and CDR2: LNHDA and SQIVND (reference sequence). This CDR3 comprises 17 residues. Written as DNA, the CDR3 is TGTGCCAGTAGTATGCGACAAGGACAGGTAAACAATCAGCCCCAGCATTTT. Its translation is CASSMRQGQVNNQPQHF.

CDR3 loop: CASSTHTQYF. The CDR3, as DNA: TGTGCCAGCAGCACTCATACGCAGTATTTT. The J gene is TRBJ2-3, the V gene TRBV11-2; D call uncertain. The V gene lost 5 bases and the J gene lost 7 bases, with 4 bases spanning the gap. Germline CDR1 is SGHAT and CDR2 is FQNNGV. This CDR3 is built from 10 residues.

The V call is TRBV11-2, the J call TRBJ1-1; D not resolved. The V end was cut by 2 bases, the J end by 0 bases, with 7 bases between. This CDR3 is built from 14 residues. Germline lookup yields CDR1 SGHAT and CDR2 FQNNGV. The CDR3 coding sequence is TGTGCCAGCAGCTTAATGCTTATGAACACTGAAGCTTTCTTT. It translates to CASSLMLMNTEAFF.

The chain combines TRBV4-3 with TRBJ2-7; D is unresolved. V shed 2 bases and J shed 1 base, with 12 bases lying between them. This CDR3 region has 15 residues. Germline loops: CDR1 LGHNA, CDR2 YSLEER. The CDR3 is CASSQLGPTSYEQYF. The CDR3 DNA reads TGCGCCAGCAGCCAACTTGGTCCCACTTCCTACGAGCAGTACTTC.

The chain combines TRBV7-9 with TRBJ1-1; no reliable D call. From germline, CDR1 is SEHNR and CDR2 FQNEAQ (reference sequence). The CDR3 has 14 residues. V was trimmed by 4 bases and J by 0 bases, leaving 9 bases between them. This CDR3 is CASSSLLVNTEAFF. The DNA of the CDR3 is TGTGCCAGCAGCTCCCTCTTGGTGAACACTGAAGCTTTCTTT.

The CDR3 protein is CASSLSGQTYEQYF. Here the CDR3 DNA reads TGTGCCAGCAGCTTATCGGGACAGACCTACGAGCAGTACTTC. This chain joins TRBV7-3 and TRBJ2-7; 7 nucleotides agree with TRBD1. Looked up from germline, CDR1 is SGHTA and CDR2 is FQGTGA. The CDR3 contains 14 residues. With 2 bases clipped from V and 2 bases from J, the junction kept 3 bases outside the gene matches.

This sequence joins TRBV30 and TRBJ1-2; D possibly corresponds to TRBD1 (5 bases). Germline V CDR1 and CDR2: GTSNPN, SVGIG (reference sequence). V lost 2 bases and J lost 8, with 21 bases in between. This CDR3 is built from 15 residues. CDR3 protein: CAWSRPDSRSGGYTF. CDR3 nucleotide sequence: TGTGCCTGGAGTCGCCCAGACAGCCGTTCGGGGGGCTACACCTTC.

This clone was seen more than once but under ten times. Different DNA sequences within this sample yield the same CDR3. The chain employs TRBV18 and TRBJ2-7; D perhaps matches TRBD2 (5 bases). CDR1 is KGHSH and CDR2 is LQKENI in the germline V gene. The V end lost 3 bases, the J end lost 3 bases, and 9 bases lay between the germline ends. This CDR3 region has 13 residues. In DNA form, the CDR3 reads TGTGCCAGCTCACCGAGACGGGGCTACGAGCAGTACTTC. This encodes CASSPRRGYEQYF. Full variable domain (outside the CDR3, taken from reference TRBV18 and TRBJ2-7): NAGVMQNPRHLVRRRGQEARLRCSPMKGHSHVYWYRQLPEEGLKFMVYLQKENIIDESGMPKERFSAEFPKEGPSILRIQQVVRGDSAAYFCASSPRRGYEQYFGPGTRLTVT.

The DNA of the CDR3 is TGTGCCAGCAGTGACCTTAGACTAGAGCAGTTCTTC. Translated, it gives CASSDLRLEQFF. V gene TRBV25-1 combines with J gene TRBJ2-1; D might be TRBD2 (5 bases). V lost 3 bases and J 10 bases, leaving 10 bases between the germline ends. CDR1 is MGHDK, CDR2 SYGVNS, per germline. The CDR3 is 12 residues long.

The gene calls are TRBV10-3 and TRBJ1-5; possibly TRBD1 for D (5 bases). This CDR3 contains 15 residues. The germline gives CDR1 ENHRY, CDR2 SYGVKD. Trimming shortened V by 3 bases and J by 0 bases, and 9 bases separated the two germline ends. CDR3 sequence: CAISELGDSNQPQHF. The CDR3 bases are TGTGCCATCAGTGAATTAGGGGATAGCAATCAGCCCCAGCATTTT.

V is TRBV4-1 and J is TRBJ1-1, with TRBD1 as a possible D gene (5 bases). The CDR3 spans 11 residues. V gave up 4 bases and J gave up 8 bases, with 8 bases separating them. Germline V gives CDR1 MGHRA, CDR2 YSYEKL. CDR3 protein: CASSRQGEAFF. CDR3 bases: TGCGCCAGCAGCCGTCAGGGAGAAGCTTTCTTT.

This chain uses TRBV6-4 with TRBJ2-3; tentatively, D is TRBD2 (5 bases). CDR1 is MRHNA and CDR2 is SNTAGT in the germline V gene. V was clipped by 3 bases and J by 1 base, with 11 bases between them. This CDR3 has 15 amino acids. The CDR3 loop is CASSEVTGGTDTQYF. CDR3 sequence (DNA): TGTGCCAGCAGTGAAGTAACCGGGGGCACAGATACGCAGTATTTT.

DNA of the CDR3: TGTGCCAGCAGCTTAGATTCAGGGGTTTGGGGCGAGCAGTACTTC. It translates to CASSLDSGVWGEQYF. The chain has TRBV7-2 and TRBJ2-7; possibly TRBD1 for D (6 bases). The germline gives CDR1 SGHTA, CDR2 FQGNSA. This CDR3 contains 15 residues. With 1 base removed from V and 6 bases from J, the gap between germline ends came to 16 bases.

The chain links TRBV28 to TRBJ1-5, with 8 bases that match TRBD1. V lost 6 bases to trimming and J lost 1 base; unmatched junction nucleotides: 8. The CDR3 length is 16 residues. Per the germline V gene, CDR1 is MDHEN and CDR2 is SYDVKM. The CDR3 reads CASRPAGGGSNQPQHF. CDR3 sequence (DNA): TGTGCCAGCAGGCCCGCAGGGGGCGGGAGCAATCAGCCCCAGCATTTT.

V gene TRBV11-2 combines with J gene TRBJ2-7, with D perhaps TRBD1 (5 bases). The CDR3 loop spans 13 amino acids. V lost 5 bases and J lost 7, with 15 bases in between. Germline-derived CDR1 and CDR2 are SGHAT and FQNNGV. The CDR3 nucleotides are TGTGCCAGCAGCACGGTTGGGGCGGATGAGCAGTACTTC. This sequence encodes CASSTVGADEQYF.